Following are 23 T cell receptor beta chains from one sample sequenced in a study of CXCR3-negative and CXCR3-positive naive CD8 T cells. Study-wide findings and caveats: For CXCR3-positive naive cells, TRB CDR3s were more hydrophobic than those of CXCR3-negative naive cells.

Their recognized antigens are unknown. The TRB libraries of cDNA were built by UMI-labeled 5' RACE. TCRdb re-called the 5' RACE reads and catalogs CDR3 proteins one per entry, DNA excluded. Its table lists around 80,000 distinct CDR3 sequences. Sequencing used naive CXCR3+ CD8+ T cells from blood. Subset noted: CD45RO-CCR7+CD27+CD95- naive CD8+ T cells expressing CXCR3 (TNR3+). All receptors come from a human donor in good health. Some clones in this sample may be carry-over from other donors' samples.

This chain links TRBV7-6 with TRBJ1-4; lacking DNA, the TRBD1 call made by TCRdb goes unchecked. This CDR3 spans 18 amino acids. Germline CDR1 reads SGHVS; CDR2 reads FNYEAQ. The CDR3 here is CASSLDPDGLTTNEKLFF.

The CDR3 loop reads CASKGGNPADTEAFF. The J gene is TRBJ1-1, the V gene TRBV5-1. Germline-derived CDR1 and CDR2 are SGHRS and YFSETQ. This CDR3 is 15 amino acids long. The full variable domain, completed using reference TRBV5-1 and TRBJ1-1, is KAGVTQTPRYLIKTRGQQVTLSCSPISGHRSVSWYQQTPGQGLQFLFEYFSETQRNKGNFPGRFSGRQFSNSRSEMNVSTLELGDSALYLCASKGGNPADTEAFFGQGTRLTVV.

The V gene is TRBV5-5, the J gene TRBJ2-1. The CDR3 runs 11 residues. Germline V gene sequence: CDR1 SGHKS, CDR2 YYEKEE (reference sequence). The CDR3 here is CASSNSNEQFF.

The chain uses TRBV12-3 or TRBV12-4 and TRBJ2-1. The CDR3 loop spans 12 amino acids. The CDR3: CASSTGDNEQFF.

This rearrangement joins TRBV3-1 to TRBJ2-1; TCRdb names TRBD2, which stays unverified in the absence of DNA. CDR3 size: 13 residues. Germline assignment: CDR1 LGHDT and CDR2 YNNKEL (reference sequence). The CDR3 reads CASREAGANEQFF.

The V gene is TRBV24-1, the J gene TRBJ2-1. The CDR3 runs 14 residues. The germline V gene encodes CDR1 KGHDR and CDR2 SFDVKD. CDR3 region: CAIGTAHSYNEQFF.

This CDR3 is CASSFLSWGTEAFF. The chain couples TRBV6-5 to TRBJ1-1; TCRdb outputs TRBD1, but without DNA this stays unchecked. The CDR3 runs 14 residues. CDR1 MNHEY and CDR2 SVGAGI come from the germline V gene.

The J gene is TRBJ2-1, the V gene TRBV7-3; the TRBD2 assignment by TCRdb is unverifiable without DNA. Germline CDR1 is SGHTA and CDR2 is FQGTGA. The CDR3 loop spans 15 amino acids. This CDR3 reads CASSWGTSGRDEQFF.

This rearrangement joins TRBV9 to TRBJ2-7; with no DNA, the TCRdb D assignment of TRBD1 cannot be verified. The CDR3 has 15 amino acids. The germline gives CDR1 SGDLS, CDR2 YYNGEE. CDR3 in amino acids: CASSPPTGSIYEQYF.

The CDR3 region is CASSAGQGLYEQYF. J is TRBJ2-7 and V is TRBV12-3 or TRBV12-4; TCRdb picks TRBD1, but there is no DNA to check that call. The CDR3 extends over 14 amino acids.

This sequence joins TRBV13 and TRBJ2-1; TCRdb's D gene call, TRBD2, goes unchecked for lack of DNA. Germline CDR1 reads PRHDT; CDR2 reads FYEKMQ (reference sequence). The CDR3 contains 13 residues. This chain's CDR3 is CASSPTAGNEQFF.

The genes are TRBV29-1 and TRBJ1-2; the TCRdb call, TRBD1, lacks DNA for checking. Germline-derived CDR1 and CDR2 are SQVTM and ANQGSEA. The CDR3 is 12 residues long. CDR3 protein: CSVLYRGFGYTF.

The CDR3 sequence: CASSTSIPSSYNEQFF. The gene calls are TRBV6-4 and TRBJ2-1. Per germline, CDR1 MRHNA and CDR2 SNTAGT. The CDR3 runs to 16 residues.

This chain's CDR3 is CASSYMAGVGQPQHF. V gene TRBV6-5 combines with J gene TRBJ1-5; TCRdb's D call, TRBD1, is unchecked because there is no DNA. This CDR3 has 15 residues. CDR1 MNHEY and CDR2 SVGAGI come from the germline V gene.

V gene TRBV14 combines with J gene TRBJ2-3; lacking DNA, the TRBD2 call made by TCRdb goes unchecked. This CDR3 contains 18 residues. The germline V gene encodes CDR1 SGHDN and CDR2 FVKESK. The CDR3 region is CASRRAGARRSSTDTQYF.

V and J are TRBV7-6 and TRBJ1-2. The CDR3 length is 13 residues. Germline V gives CDR1 SGHVS, CDR2 FNYEAQ. The CDR3 loop reads CASSVGGDNGYTF.

The chain recombines TRBV7-3 with TRBJ1-1; TCRdb names TRBD1, which stays unverified in the absence of DNA. The CDR3 is 15 residues long. Germline V CDR1 and CDR2: SGHTA, FQGTGA. Here the CDR3 reads CASSPTTGLGTEAFF.

The rearrangement joins TRBV28 to TRBJ2-7; without DNA, the TCRdb call of TRBD1 cannot be checked. There are 14 residues in the CDR3. Germline-derived CDR1 and CDR2 are MDHEN and SYDVKM. CDR3 residues: CASSFDRAPYEQYF.

CDR3 amino acids: CASSWGQGDNEQFF. The chain couples TRBV11-2 to TRBJ2-1; TCRdb selects TRBD1, and the lack of DNA leaves this call unchecked. There are 14 residues in the CDR3. Looked up from germline, CDR1 is SGHAT and CDR2 is FQNNGV.

The chain is built from TRBV27 and TRBJ2-1; there is no DNA to check the TCRdb D call of TRBD1. CDR1 and CDR2 from the germline V gene are MNHEY and SMNVEV (reference sequence). CDR3 length: 14 amino acids. The CDR3 here is CASSLGGNVGEQFF.

The V call is TRBV6-2 or TRBV6-3, the J call TRBJ2-1. The CDR3 covers 11 residues. Germline assignment: CDR1 MNHEY and CDR2 SVGEGT. CDR3 in amino acids: CASSGRREQFF.

The rearrangement uses TRBV5-1 and TRBJ2-3. This CDR3 is 13 amino acids long. CDR1 and CDR2 (germline): SGHRS, YFSETQ. The chain's CDR3 is CASSLYVTDTQYF.

The chain links TRBV4-3 to TRBJ2-1; TCRdb calls TRBD2, which cannot be checked without DNA. This CDR3 spans 17 amino acids. The germline CDR1 and CDR2 sequences are LGHNA and YSLEER. The CDR3 here is CASSQLFGREVGNEQFF.